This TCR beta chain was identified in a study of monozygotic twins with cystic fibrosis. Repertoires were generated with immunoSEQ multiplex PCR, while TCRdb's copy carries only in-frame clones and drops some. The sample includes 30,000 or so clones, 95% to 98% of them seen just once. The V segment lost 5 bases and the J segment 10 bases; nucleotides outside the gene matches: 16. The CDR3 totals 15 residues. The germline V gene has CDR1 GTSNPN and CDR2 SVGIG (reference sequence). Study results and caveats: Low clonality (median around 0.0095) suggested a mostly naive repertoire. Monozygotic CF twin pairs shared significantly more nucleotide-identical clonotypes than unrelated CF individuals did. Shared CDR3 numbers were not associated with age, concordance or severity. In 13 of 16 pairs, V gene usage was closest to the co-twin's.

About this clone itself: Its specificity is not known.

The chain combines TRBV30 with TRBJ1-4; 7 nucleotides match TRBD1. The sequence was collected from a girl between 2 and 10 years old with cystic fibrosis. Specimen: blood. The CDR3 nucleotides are TGTGCCTGGGAAGAGGCAGGGGGGGCCGCAACAAAACTGTTTTTT. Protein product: CAWEEAGGAATKLFF.